Below, 27 T cell receptor beta chains from the same sample are listed, as sequenced in a study of OX40 agonist ivuxolimab in advanced cancers. The protocol was immunoSEQ multiplex PCR, while the TCRdb copy is restricted to in-frame clones and leaves out a portion. The sample consists of 75,000 to 95,000 clones, 90% to 95% of them appearing once. Source: CD4+ or CD8+ T cells sorted from blood, taken in a trial of the OX40 agonist ivuxolimab. The origin of the receptors is an adult with an advanced solid tumor such as melanoma, head and neck, liver or kidney cancer.

This clone has only one observation. This chain links TRBV2 with TRBJ1-1; D is uncertain. Germline lookup yields CDR1 SNHLY and CDR2 FYNNEI. V gave up 0 bases and J gave up 5 bases, with 10 bases separating them. The CDR3 covers 14 residues. The CDR3 sequence: CASSEALRGTEAFF. The CDR3 region has the DNA TGTGCCAGCAGTGAAGCGCTTCGAGGGACTGAAGCTTTCTTT.

This chain connects TRBV18 to TRBJ1-3; D possibly corresponds to TRBD1 (5 bases). V dropped 3 bases and J dropped 8 bases, with 8 bases sitting between them. This CDR3 is 12 amino acids long. Germline V gene sequence: CDR1 KGHSH, CDR2 LQKENI. As DNA, the CDR3 is TGTGCCAGCTCACCCGAAGGGGACACCATATATTTT. It specifies CASSPEGDTIYF.

V gene TRBV7-2 combines with J gene TRBJ2-7; 11 bases line up with TRBD2. From germline, CDR1 is SGHTA and CDR2 FQGNSA. The CDR3 sequence is 15 residues long. The V segment lost 5 bases and the J segment 5 bases; nucleotides outside the gene matches: 8. The CDR3, as DNA: TGTGCCAGCAGCGTCGGACTAGCGGGCAGGAACGAGCAGTACTTC. The encoded protein is CASSVGLAGRNEQYF. The full variable domain, completed using reference TRBV7-2 and TRBJ2-7, is GAGVSQSPSNKVTEKGKDVELRCDPISGHTALYWYRQSLGQGLEFLIYFQGNSAPDKSGLPSDRFSAERTGGSVSTLTIQRTQQEDSAVYLCASSVGLAGRNEQYFGPGTRLTVT.

This clone has only a few counts. J is TRBJ1-1 and V is TRBV5-1; D unclear. With 3 bases removed from V and 1 base from J, the gap between germline ends came to 10 bases. The CDR3 sequence is 14 residues long. The germline V gene encodes CDR1 SGHRS and CDR2 YFSETQ. The CDR3 sequence is CASSSRTANTEAFF. As DNA, the CDR3 is TGCGCCAGCAGCTCGCGGACGGCGAACACTGAAGCTTTCTTT. The variable domain in full, completed from reference TRBV5-1 and TRBJ1-1, reads KAGVTQTPRYLIKTRGQQVTLSCSPISGHRSVSWYQQTPGQGLQFLFEYFSETQRNKGNFPGRFSGRQFSNSRSEMNVSTLELGDSALYLCASSSRTANTEAFFGQGTRLTVV.

The rearrangement uses TRBV9 and TRBJ2-5, with 7 bases identical to TRBD2. The CDR3 sequence is 15 residues long. Trimming cost V 0 bases and J 5 bases; bases outside gene matches: 7. Germline CDR1 and CDR2: SGDLS and YYNGEE. The CDR3 nucleotides read TGTGCCAGCAGCGTAGCGGGAGGTCCCGGGGAGACCCAGTACTTC. This codes for CASSVAGGPGETQYF.

The chain carries TRBV27 and TRBJ2-4; D may correspond to TRBD1 or TRBD2 (5 bases each). V lost 6 bases to trimming and J lost 3 bases, with 12 bases between them. This CDR3 region has 14 residues. Germline CDR1 MNHEY, CDR2 SMNVEV (reference sequence). CDR3: CASRLGVDKNIQYF. The CDR3 DNA follows: TGTGCCAGCAGACTAGGGGTTGACAAAAACATTCAGTACTTC.

This chain connects TRBV19 to TRBJ2-5, with D unclear. Trimming shortened V by 3 bases and J by 4 bases, and 15 bases separated the two germline ends. Per the germline V gene, CDR1 is LNHDA and CDR2 is SQIVND (reference sequence). The CDR3 runs 15 residues. CDR3 DNA sequence: TGTGCCAGTAGTATCCTTTGGGGTTCAGGAGAGACCCAGTACTTC. Protein: CASSILWGSGETQYF.

The chain joins TRBV5-1 to TRBJ2-7; no reliable D call. V lost 7 bases to trimming and J lost 7 bases, with 18 bases between them. This CDR3 region has 13 residues. Germline CDR1 SGHRS, CDR2 YFSETQ. CDR3: CASGMDSLGEQYF. In nucleotides, the CDR3 is TGCGCCAGCGGAATGGATAGCTTGGGGGAGCAGTACTTC.

The CDR3 here is CASSPDGGSYQPQHF. CDR3 DNA sequence: TGTGCCAGCAGCCCTGATGGGGGTAGTTATCAGCCCCAGCATTTT. The chain uses TRBV5-8 and TRBJ1-5; tentative D call: TRBD1 (5 bases). Germline CDR1 SGHTS, CDR2 YDEGEE. Trimming removed 4 bases from V and 5 bases from J, with 16 bases in between. The CDR3 loop spans 15 amino acids. The entire variable domain, with the rest obtained from reference TRBV5-8 and TRBJ1-5, is as follows: EAGVTQSPTHLIKTRGQQATLRCSPISGHTSVYWYQQALGLGLQFLLWYDEGEERNRGNFPPRFSGRQFPNYSSELNVNALELEDSALYLCASSPDGGSYQPQHFGDGTRLSIL.

This clone has a single count. V usage is TRBV18 and J usage is TRBJ2-7; no reliable D call. Trimming left V 5 bases short and J 5 bases short, with 10 bases between. CDR1 is KGHSH, CDR2 LQKENI, per germline. CDR3 length: 12 residues. As DNA, the CDR3 is TGTGCCAGCTCAGAATCCGTAAACGAGCAGTACTTC. Its translation is CASSESVNEQYF.

This clone appeared a few times. This sequence joins TRBV19 and TRBJ2-7; 12 nucleotides agree with TRBD2. Germline V gene sequence: CDR1 LNHDA, CDR2 SQIVND (reference sequence). The CDR3 contains 16 residues. J gave up 4 bases and V 2 bases, and 6 bases lay outside the gene matches. The CDR3 here is CASSISGTSGQYEQYF. DNA for the CDR3: TGTGCCAGTAGTATATCTGGGACTAGCGGGCAATACGAGCAGTACTTC.

The J gene is TRBJ1-1, the V gene TRBV5-8; D might be TRBD1 (6 bases). Per the germline V gene, CDR1 is SGHTS and CDR2 is YDEGEE. Trimming stripped 4 bases from V and 2 bases from J, with 12 bases between. This CDR3 is 14 amino acids long. This CDR3 reads CASSQDRPNTEAFF. CDR3 DNA sequence: TGTGCCAGCAGCCAGGACAGACCCAACACTGAAGCTTTCTTT.

The J gene is TRBJ2-1, the V gene TRBV19; 9 nucleotides line up with TRBD1. Germline CDR1 and CDR2: LNHDA and SQIVND (reference sequence). The CDR3 has 13 residues. J lost 4 bases, V lost 5 bases, and 0 bases had no gene match. CDR3 sequence reads: CASSGQGYNEQFF. The CDR3 bases are TGTGCCAGTAGTGGACAGGGGTACAATGAGCAGTTCTTC. Full variable domain (remainder filled in from reference TRBV19 and TRBJ2-1): DGGITQSPKYLFRKEGQNVTLSCEQNLNHDAMYWYRQDPGQGLRLIYYSQIVNDFQKGDIAEGYSVSREKKESFPLTVTSAQKNPTAFYLCASSGQGYNEQFFGPGTRLTVL.

This clone was seen just once. The chain's CDR3 is CASSEVREQPQHF. CDR3 nucleotide sequence: TGTGCCAGCAGTGAAGTACGAGAACAGCCCCAGCATTTT. The chain recombines TRBV2 with TRBJ1-5; D is unresolved. Germline CDR1 reads SNHLY; CDR2 reads FYNNEI. CDR3 length equals 13 residues. V was clipped by 1 base and J by 7 bases, with 8 bases between them.

The chain links TRBV10-3 to TRBJ2-3, with a possible D match to TRBD2 (6 bases). Trimming took 2 bases from V and 1 from J, leaving 10 bases between them. This CDR3 is built from 15 residues. Germline assignment: CDR1 ENHRY and CDR2 SYGVKD. This CDR3 is CAISEREMGTDTQYF. The CDR3 DNA sequence: TGTGCCATCAGTGAGCGGGAGATGGGCACAGATACGCAGTATTTT.

This clone came up once. The chain joins TRBV6-1 to TRBJ2-7; 7 nucleotides align to TRBD1. Germline V gene sequence: CDR1 MNHNS, CDR2 SASEGT. The CDR3 loop spans 13 amino acids. J lost 1 base, V lost 5 bases, and 2 bases had no gene match. CDR3 in amino acids: CASSSGQSYEQYF. CDR3 bases: TGTGCCAGCAGTTCGGGACAGTCCTACGAGCAGTACTTC.

The V gene is TRBV11-3, the J gene TRBJ1-2, with a tentative D call TRBD1 (6 bases). This CDR3 has 13 amino acids. Germline CDR1 is SGHNT and CDR2 is YENEEA. The ends were cut back, 5 bases at V and 4 bases at J, with 11 bases in the middle. CDR3 amino acids: CASSPRGGYGYTF. CDR3 sequence (DNA): TGTGCCAGCAGCCCCAGGGGTGGCTATGGCTACACCTTC.

The CDR3 sequence: CASSQAHDSNYGYTF. The CDR3 DNA reads TGTGCCAGCAGCCAAGCCCACGACAGTAACTATGGCTACACCTTC. This chain joins TRBV4-2 and TRBJ1-2; TRBD1 is a possible D gene (5 bases). Looked up from germline, CDR1 is LGHNA and CDR2 is YNFKEQ. Deletions cut 1 base from V and 1 base from J, with 10 bases between. CDR3 length: 15 residues.

The V and J genes are TRBV4-1 and TRBJ2-1, with TRBD2 matching 13 bases. The CDR3 has 17 residues. CDR1 MGHRA and CDR2 YSYEKL come from the germline V gene. The V and J ends lost 5 bases and 9 bases, in that order; junction bases with no gene match: 13. The CDR3 here is CASSRQLGLAGDPEQFF. CDR3 nucleotide sequence: TGCGCCAGCAGCAGACAACTTGGACTAGCGGGAGACCCTGAGCAGTTCTTC.

V usage is TRBV5-1 and J usage is TRBJ2-3; D unresolved. This CDR3 has 13 amino acids. Per germline, CDR1 SGHRS and CDR2 YFSETQ. V was pared by 2 bases and J by 6 bases, with 10 bases between. CDR3 bases: TGCGCCAGCAGCTTCGCAGGCGACGATACGCAGTATTTT. It codes for CASSFAGDDTQYF.

The rearrangement uses TRBV28 and TRBJ1-5, with D perhaps TRBD1 (6 bases). This CDR3 is built from 18 residues. V shed 4 bases and J shed 0 bases, with 19 bases lying between them. Germline CDR1 is MDHEN and CDR2 is SYDVKM. DNA of the CDR3: TGTGCCAGCAGTTCTCTCGGACCCGGGACACTTAGCAATCAGCCCCAGCATTTT. Its protein is CASSSLGPGTLSNQPQHF.

This clone showed up just a few times. The chain combines TRBV7-9 with TRBJ2-5, with TRBD2 matching over 10 bases. The CDR3 spans 15 residues. V lost 3 bases and J lost 3; bases outside the gene matches: 4. Germline V gives CDR1 SEHNR, CDR2 FQNEAQ (reference sequence). The CDR3 nucleotides read TGTGCCAGCAGCTTCGGCCTAGCGGGAGAAGAGACCCAGTACTTC. Translating gives CASSFGLAGEETQYF.

V and J are TRBV7-9 and TRBJ2-1; 7 positions agree with TRBD1. J was trimmed by 7 bases and V by 2 bases; bases with no gene match: 8. This CDR3 is built from 15 residues. Germline V lookup: CDR1 SEHNR, CDR2 FQNEAQ (reference sequence). The CDR3 DNA reads as TGTGCCAGCAGCTTATCGGGGCAGGGGGATAATGAGCAGTTCTTC. Translating it yields CASSLSGQGDNEQFF.

The chain couples TRBV9 to TRBJ2-5; either TRBD1 or TRBD2 may supply D (6 bases each). The ends were cut back, 4 bases at V and 2 bases at J, with 21 bases in the middle. The CDR3 sequence is 17 residues long. Germline V gene data show CDR1 as SGDLS and CDR2 as YYNGEE. CDR3 in amino acids: CASSRGLSASVQETQYF. The CDR3 nucleotides are TGTGCCAGCAGCCGGGGGCTATCCGCGAGCGTTCAAGAGACCCAGTACTTC.

The chain has TRBV10-3 and TRBJ2-2, with no clear D. The V end lost 6 bases, the J end lost 1 base, and 3 bases lay between the germline ends. Germline loops: CDR1 ENHRY, CDR2 SYGVKD. The length of the CDR3 is 12 residues. CDR3 in amino acids: CAISGNTGELFF. The CDR3 nucleotides read TGTGCCATCAGCGGGAACACCGGGGAGCTGTTTTTT.

With regard to this clone: This CDR3 is also generated by other DNA sequences in the sample. The chain combines TRBV19 with TRBJ2-7, with a weak D call TRBD2 (6 bases). Between the trimmed V and J ends, which lost 1 base and 0 bases, there was a span of 10 bases. Germline lookup yields CDR1 LNHDA and CDR2 SQIVND (reference sequence). CDR3 length: 15 amino acids. The CDR3 DNA reads as TGTGCCAGTAGTATAGCGGGACTGAGCTCCTACGAGCAGTACTTC. This sequence encodes CASSIAGLSSYEQYF.

The chain is built from TRBV30 and TRBJ1-4; D unclear. This CDR3 is built from 12 residues. Per the germline V gene, CDR1 is GTSNPN and CDR2 is SVGIG (reference sequence). CDR3 bases: TGTGCAGAACGCTGGGCGAATGAAAAACTGTTTTTT. It specifies CAERWANEKLFF.